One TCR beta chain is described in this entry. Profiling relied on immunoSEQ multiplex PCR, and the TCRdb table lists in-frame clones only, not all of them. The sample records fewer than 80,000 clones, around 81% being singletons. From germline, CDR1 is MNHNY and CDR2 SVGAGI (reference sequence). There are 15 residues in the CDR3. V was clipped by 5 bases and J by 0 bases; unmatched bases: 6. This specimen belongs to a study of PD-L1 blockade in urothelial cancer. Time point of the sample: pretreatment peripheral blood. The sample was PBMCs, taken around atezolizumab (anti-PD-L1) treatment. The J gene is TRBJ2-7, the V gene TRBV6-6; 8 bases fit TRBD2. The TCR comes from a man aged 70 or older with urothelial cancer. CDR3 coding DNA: TGTGCCAGCAGTGCAACTAGCGGTATCTCCTACGAGCAGTACTTC. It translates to CASSATSGISYEQYF.